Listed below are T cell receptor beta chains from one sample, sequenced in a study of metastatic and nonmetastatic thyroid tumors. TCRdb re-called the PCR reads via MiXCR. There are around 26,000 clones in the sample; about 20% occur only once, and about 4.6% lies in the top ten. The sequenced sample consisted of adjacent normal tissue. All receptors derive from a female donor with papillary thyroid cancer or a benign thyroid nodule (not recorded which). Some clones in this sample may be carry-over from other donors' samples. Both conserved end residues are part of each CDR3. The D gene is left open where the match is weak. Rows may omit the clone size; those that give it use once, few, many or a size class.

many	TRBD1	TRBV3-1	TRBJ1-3	TGTGCCAGCAGCCCCCGGACAGGGTCCGGAAACACCATATATTTT	CASSPRTGSGNTIYF
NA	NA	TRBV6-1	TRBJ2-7	TGTGCCAGCGGCCTCGGTGGAACCTACGAGCAGTACTTC	CASGLGGTYEQYF
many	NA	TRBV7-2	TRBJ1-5	TGTGCCAGCAGCCCCGAGACAGCCTCCAATCAGCCCCAGCATTTT	CASSPETASNQPQHF
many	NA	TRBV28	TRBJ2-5	TGTGCCAGCAGCCCCACCGGTGGACGGGGGAGGGAGACCCAGTACTTC	CASSPTGGRGRETQYF
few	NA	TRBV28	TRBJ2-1	TGTGACAGCAGTTTTAGGTCTAGCGTGAGAGCCGAGCAGTTCTTC	CDSSFRSSVRAEQFF
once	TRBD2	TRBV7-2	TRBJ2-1	TGTGCCAGCAGCTTTGCCAGCGGGGGATACAATGAGCAGTTCTTC	CASSFASGGYNEQFF
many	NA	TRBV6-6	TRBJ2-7	TGTGCCAGCAGTCCACCTAGATGGCGGGACCACACTACGAAGGGTTACGAGCAGTACTTC	CASSPPRWRDHTTKGYEQYF
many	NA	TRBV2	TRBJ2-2	TGTGCCAGCTGGGGGCTACGGTCCGGCACCGGGGAGCTGTTTTTT	CASWGLRSGTGELFF
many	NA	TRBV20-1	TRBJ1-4	TGCAGTGCTCTATTTTTGGGAGCTAATGAAAAACTGTTTTTT	CSALFLGANEKLFF
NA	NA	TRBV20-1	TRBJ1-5	TGCAGTGCTGAGGGGGGGGGGACCCAGCATTTT	CSAEGGGTQHF
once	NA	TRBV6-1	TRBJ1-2	TGTGCCAGCAGTGAAGCGGCCGGGGGCTATGGCTACACCTTC	CASSEAAGGYGYTF
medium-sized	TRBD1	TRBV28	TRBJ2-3	TGTGCCAGCAGCCGACTCACAGGGGCTGCAGATACGCAGTATTTT	CASSRLTGAADTQYF
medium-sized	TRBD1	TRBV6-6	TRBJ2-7	TGTGCCAGCAGTTCTTACTTTGGCGGGACAGGGAAAGGAAACTCCTACGAGCAGTACTTC	CASSSYFGGTGKGNSYEQYF
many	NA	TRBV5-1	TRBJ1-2	TGCGCCAGCAGCTTGGAAACTGACGGCTTCTATGGCTACACCTTC	CASSLETDGFYGYTF
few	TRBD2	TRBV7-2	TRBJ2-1	TGTGCCAGCGCGGGGGACCCGAGCTCCTACAATGAGCAGTTCTTC	CASAGDPSSYNEQFF
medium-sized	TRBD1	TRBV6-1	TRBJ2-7	TGTGCCAGCAGCCAACCGTCCGGGACAGGGACCTACGAGCAGTACTTC	CASSQPSGTGTYEQYF